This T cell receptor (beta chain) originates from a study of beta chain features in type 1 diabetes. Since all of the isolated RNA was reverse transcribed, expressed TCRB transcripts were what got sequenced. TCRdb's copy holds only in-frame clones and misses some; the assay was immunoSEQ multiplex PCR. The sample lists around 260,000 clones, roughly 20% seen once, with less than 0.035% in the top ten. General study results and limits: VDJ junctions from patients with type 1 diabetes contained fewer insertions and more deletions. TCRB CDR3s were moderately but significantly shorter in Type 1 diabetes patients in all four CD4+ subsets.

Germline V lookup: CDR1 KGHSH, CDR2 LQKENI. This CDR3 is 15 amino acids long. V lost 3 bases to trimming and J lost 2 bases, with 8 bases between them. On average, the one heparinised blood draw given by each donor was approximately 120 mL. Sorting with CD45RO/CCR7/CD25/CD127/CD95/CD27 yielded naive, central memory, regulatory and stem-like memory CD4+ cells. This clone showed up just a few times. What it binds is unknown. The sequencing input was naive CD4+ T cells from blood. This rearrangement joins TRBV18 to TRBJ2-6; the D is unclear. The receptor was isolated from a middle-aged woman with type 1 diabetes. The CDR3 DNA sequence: TGTGCCAGCTCACCGCGAGAGGCTGGGGCCAACGTCCTGACTTTC. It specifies CASSPREAGANVLTF.